This T cell receptor (beta chain) derives from a study of cytomegalovirus exposure and HLA in healthy donors. This clone was detected a few times. CDR1 is LNHNV and CDR2 is YYDKDF in the germline V gene (reference sequence). The CDR3 contains 14 residues. The J segment lost 8 bases and the V segment lost 4 bases, leaving 5 bases of the junction unmatched. The PCR contained 60 Vbeta and 13 Jbeta primers. The protocol was immunoSEQ multiplex PCR, while the TCRdb copy is restricted to in-frame clones and leaves out a portion. The table has some 180,000 clones, about 9% seen once. The gene calls are TRBV15 and TRBJ2-1, with 10 bases fitting TRBD2. Specimen: PBMCs. This receptor was taken from a woman between 25 and 40 years old in good health and CMV-seropositive. The CDR3 is CATSITSGKDEQFF. The CDR3 DNA is TGTGCCACCAGCATTACTAGCGGGAAGGATGAGCAGTTCTTC.